Listed here are 20 T cell receptor beta chains from one sample, sequenced in a study of cytomegalovirus exposure and HLA in healthy donors. PCR amplification relied on 60 Vbeta primers (plus 13 Jbeta primers). Profiling relied on immunoSEQ multiplex PCR, and the TCRdb table lists in-frame clones only, not all of them. In the table there are 55,000 to 80,000 clones, about four fifths of which are singletons. Input material: PBMCs. The receptors originated from a man between 18 and 29 years old in good health and CMV-seronegative.

This chain connects TRBV28 to TRBJ2-7, with 7 bases fitting TRBD1. The trim removed 5 bases at V and 0 bases at J, leaving 16 bases unmatched. From germline, CDR1 is MDHEN and CDR2 SYDVKM. The CDR3 has 18 amino acids. CDR3 sequence reads: CASSTMTSGTEVSYEQYF. The CDR3 region has the DNA TGTGCCAGCAGTACGATGACTTCCGGGACAGAAGTCTCCTACGAGCAGTACTTC.

CDR3 sequence: CASSLLFRGRDRGHGETQYF. The CDR3 nucleotides read TGTGCCAGCAGCTTATTATTCCGGGGAAGAGACAGGGGGCATGGAGAGACCCAGTACTTC. The V and J genes are TRBV7-6 and TRBJ2-5; TRBD1 matches 10 bases. The CDR3 spans 20 residues. The V segment lost 2 bases and the J segment 4 bases; nucleotides outside the gene matches: 19. From germline, CDR1 is SGHVS and CDR2 FNYEAQ.

The chain joins TRBV7-8 to TRBJ1-2, with TRBD1 as a possible D gene (5 bases). The CDR3 is 15 residues long. Germline CDR1 SGHVS, CDR2 FQNEAQ. The V end lost 5 bases, the J end lost 4 bases, and 17 bases lay between the germline ends. The DNA for the CDR3 is TGTGCCAGCAGCCCTGGGGGGGGAACCAGCTATGGCTACACCTTC. Protein: CASSPGGGTSYGYTF.

The chain carries TRBV29-1 and TRBJ1-3, with D unclear. The CDR3 runs 13 residues. CDR1 and CDR2 from the germline V gene are SQVTM and ANQGSEA. Trimming removed 0 bases from V and 0 bases from J, with 3 bases in between. Here the CDR3 reads CSVEELSGNTIYF. CDR3 nucleotide sequence: TGCAGCGTTGAAGAACTCTCTGGAAACACCATATATTTT.

This chain joins TRBV4-1 and TRBJ1-4, with TRBD1 identical over 12 bases. The CDR3 runs to 15 residues. V lost 3 bases and J lost 7; bases outside the gene matches: 3. The V gene's germline CDR1 is MGHRA and CDR2 YSYEKL. CDR3 sequence (DNA): TGCGCCAGCAGCCAGGGACAGGGGGCTGGTGAAAAACTGTTTTTT. Encoded protein: CASSQGQGAGEKLFF.

This clone was seen more than once but under ten times. The chain carries TRBV28 and TRBJ2-1; 7 positions match TRBD2. The CDR3 sequence is 15 residues long. CDR1 and CDR2 (germline): MDHEN, SYDVKM. V was clipped by 5 bases and J by 3 bases; unmatched bases: 7. The CDR3 nucleotides are TGTGCCAGCAGTACTCAGCGGGGCCACTACAATGAGCAGTTCTTC. Its translation is CASSTQRGHYNEQFF.

CDR3 sequence (DNA): TGTGCCAGCAGCTTGCCGGGAGTCCAGGTCACTGAAGCTTTCTTT. Residues: CASSLPGVQVTEAFF. The rearrangement uses TRBV7-9 and TRBJ1-1; no definite D call. The germline gives CDR1 SEHNR, CDR2 FQNEAQ (reference sequence). Trimming took 3 bases from V and 4 from J, leaving 15 bases between them. The CDR3 contains 15 residues.

V usage is TRBV15 and J usage is TRBJ1-1, with 10 positions matching TRBD1. Germline V gene data show CDR1 as LNHNV and CDR2 as YYDKDF (reference sequence). The CDR3 loop spans 15 amino acids. V shed 2 bases, J shed 10 bases, and the junction held 10 bases outside the gene matches. The DNA of the CDR3 is TGTGCCACCAGCAGACCAACCGGGACAGGGGTGGTAGCTTTCTTT. This gives the protein CATSRPTGTGVVAFF. Variable domain in full (rest from reference TRBV15 and TRBJ1-1): DAMVIQNPRYQVTQFGKPVTLSCSQTLNHNVMYWYQQKSSQAPKLLFHYYDKDFNNEADTPDNFQSRRPNTSFCFLDIRSPGLGDTAMYLCATSRPTGTGVVAFFGQGTRLTVV.

This rearrangement joins TRBV2 to TRBJ2-1; 8 nucleotides match TRBD2. Trimming removed 4 bases from V and 10 bases from J; junction bases left unmatched: 3. Looked up from germline, CDR1 is SNHLY and CDR2 is FYNNEI. CDR3 length: 12 residues. CDR3 DNA sequence: TGTGCCAGCAGTGGGACTAGCTACGAGCAGTTCTTC. Translation gives CASSGTSYEQFF.

The chain joins TRBV28 to TRBJ2-7; 9 nucleotides match TRBD1. V trimming: 6 bases; J trimming: 1 base; junction bases outside the gene matches: 4. The CDR3 runs to 14 residues. CDR1 MDHEN and CDR2 SYDVKM come from the germline V gene. The CDR3 spells CASSWDRESYEQYF. In nucleotides, the CDR3 is TGTGCCAGCAGCTGGGACAGGGAATCCTACGAGCAGTACTTC.

The J gene is TRBJ2-1, the V gene TRBV19; no firm D call. The germline CDR1 and CDR2 sequences are LNHDA and SQIVND (reference sequence). The V end lost 6 bases, the J end lost 0 bases, and 12 bases lay between the germline ends. The CDR3 runs to 15 residues. CDR3 in amino acids: CASRRGGISYNEQFF. In DNA form, the CDR3 reads TGTGCCAGTAGGAGAGGCGGAATCTCCTACAATGAGCAGTTCTTC.

The chain employs TRBV7-9 and TRBJ2-7; possibly TRBD2 for D (5 bases). V was clipped by 1 base and J by 3 bases, with 10 bases between them. Germline loops: CDR1 SEHNR, CDR2 FQNEAQ (reference sequence). The CDR3 has 14 amino acids. Written as DNA, the CDR3 is TGTGCCAGCAGCTTAGGACGGGAAAACTACGAGCAGTACTTC. Translated: CASSLGRENYEQYF. Supplemented by reference TRBV7-9 and TRBJ2-7, the full variable domain reads DTGVSQNPRHKITKRGQNVTFRCDPISEHNRLYWYRQTLGQGPEFLTYFQNEAQLEKSRLLSDRFSAERPKGSFSTLEIQRTEQGDSAMYLCASSLGRENYEQYFGPGTRLTVT.

This clone has just one count. This chain joins TRBV28 and TRBJ1-5; a possible D gene is TRBD1 (6 bases). There are 16 residues in the CDR3. From germline, CDR1 is MDHEN and CDR2 SYDVKM. V lost 2 bases and J lost 5, with 16 bases in between. The chain's CDR3 is CASSLGGLSVDQPQHF. In nucleotides, the CDR3 is TGTGCCAGCAGTTTAGGGGGCCTGAGTGTGGATCAGCCCCAGCATTTT.

The chain uses TRBV2 and TRBJ2-1; 9 bases align to TRBD2. J was trimmed by 4 bases and V by 0 bases; bases with no gene match: 7. This CDR3 is built from 17 residues. Germline CDR1 SNHLY, CDR2 FYNNEI. The CDR3 coding sequence is TGTGCCAGCAGTGAAGCGGGGCTAGCGGGATTATACAATGAGCAGTTCTTC. This codes for CASSEAGLAGLYNEQFF.

The genes are TRBV5-1 and TRBJ1-1; no firm D call. The germline V gene encodes CDR1 SGHRS and CDR2 YFSETQ. The CDR3 consists of 13 residues. Trimming removed 3 bases from V and 8 bases from J, with 14 bases in between. The CDR3 sequence: CASSSVVGREAFF. In DNA, the CDR3 is TGCGCCAGCAGCTCGGTCGTGGGCCGGGAAGCTTTCTTT.

This clone was counted a few times. The CDR3 sequence is CSADGGGLNTEAFF. For the CDR3, the DNA is TGCAGCGCAGATGGCGGGGGGTTGAACACTGAAGCTTTCTTT. The chain carries TRBV29-1 and TRBJ1-1; tentative D call: TRBD1 (5 bases). Per germline, CDR1 SQVTM and CDR2 ANQGSEA. The CDR3 is made up of 14 amino acids. Deletions cut 7 bases from V and 0 bases from J, with 15 bases between.

The rearrangement uses TRBV4-1 and TRBJ1-5, with 8 bases fitting TRBD1. The V and J ends lost 2 bases and 2 bases, in that order; junction bases with no gene match: 8. The CDR3 totals 17 residues. Germline V gene lookup returns CDR1 MGHRA and CDR2 YSYEKL. The CDR3 DNA sequence: TGCGCCAGCAGCCAATACCAGGGGGCGGGTGGCAATCAGCCCCAGCATTTT. This encodes CASSQYQGAGGNQPQHF.

The J gene is TRBJ1-4, the V gene TRBV6-5; possibly TRBD1 for D (6 bases). The CDR3 loop spans 16 amino acids. Per germline, CDR1 MNHEY and CDR2 SVGAGI. Trimming stripped 4 bases from V and 12 bases from J, with 24 bases between. DNA for the CDR3: TGTGCCAGCAGTTCCCGAAGGACAGCCCTTCCTGGGGAACTGTTTTTT. Translation gives CASSSRRTALPGELFF.

The genes are TRBV10-3 and TRBJ2-5; the D gene is possibly TRBD2 (6 bases). The last part of the DNA fits TRBJ2-7 better; the J call may be wrong. Germline V gene data show CDR1 as ENHRY and CDR2 as SYGVKD. The CDR3 length is 15 residues. The CDR3 loop is CAISEVAGTTYEQYF. Here the CDR3 DNA reads TGTGCCATCAGTGAGGTGGCGGGAACAACCTACGAGCAGTACTTC.

The chain joins TRBV4-1 to TRBJ2-3; 9 nucleotides align to TRBD1. The V and J ends lost 3 bases and 4 bases, in that order; junction bases with no gene match: 5. CDR3 size: 15 residues. Germline loops: CDR1 MGHRA, CDR2 YSYEKL. Here the CDR3 DNA reads TGCGCCAGCAGCCACGGACAGGGGCGATCAGATACGCAGTATTTT. This sequence encodes CASSHGQGRSDTQYF.